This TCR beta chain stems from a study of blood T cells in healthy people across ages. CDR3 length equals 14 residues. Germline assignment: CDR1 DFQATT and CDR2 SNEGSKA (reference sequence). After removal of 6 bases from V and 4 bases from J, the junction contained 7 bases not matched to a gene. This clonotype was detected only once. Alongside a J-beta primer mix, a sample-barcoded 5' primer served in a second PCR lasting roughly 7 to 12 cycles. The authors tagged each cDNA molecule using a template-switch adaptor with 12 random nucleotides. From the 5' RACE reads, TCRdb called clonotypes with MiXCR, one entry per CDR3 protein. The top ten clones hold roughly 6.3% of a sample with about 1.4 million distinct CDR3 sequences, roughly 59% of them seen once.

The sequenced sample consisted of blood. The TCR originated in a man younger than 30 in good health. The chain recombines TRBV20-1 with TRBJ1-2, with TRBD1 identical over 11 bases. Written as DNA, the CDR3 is TGCAGTGCCTGGACAGGGGGCGGAAGCTATGGCTACACCTTC. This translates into CSAWTGGGSYGYTF.